These 27 T cell receptor beta chains share one sample of origin, sequenced in a study of early T cells in non-severe SARS-CoV-2 infection. TCRdb redid the calling of the 5' RACE reads with MiXCR, one entry per CDR3 protein. The sample records some 64,000 distinct CDR3 sequences, about 9.1% being singletons. This specimen consisted of whole blood, obtained at baseline. All receptors come from an adult who was a healthcare worker with PCR-confirmed SARS-CoV-2 infection or an uninfected control (not recorded which).

This clonotype was counted between two and nine times. The V gene is TRBV9, the J gene TRBJ1-3; D unresolved. The CDR3 consists of 15 residues. Trimming took off 0 bases at V and 2 bases at J, with 9 bases between the two ends. The germline CDR1 and CDR2 sequences are SGDLS and YYNGEE. Here the CDR3 reads CASSVARTPGNTIYF. In nucleotides, the CDR3 is TGTGCCAGCAGCGTAGCAAGGACTCCTGGAAACACCATATATTTT. Filled out from reference TRBV9 and TRBJ1-3, the complete variable domain reads DSGVTQTPKHLITATGQRVTLRCSPRSGDLSVYWYQQSLDQGLQFLIQYYNGEERAKGNILERFSAQQFPDLHSELNLSSLELGDSALYFCASSVARTPGNTIYFGEGSWLTVV.

The chain employs TRBV4-3 and TRBJ2-7; no definite D call. Per germline, CDR1 LGHNA and CDR2 YSLEER. V gave up 0 bases and J gave up 5 bases, with 14 bases separating them. The CDR3 spans 15 residues. The CDR3 DNA follows: TGCGCCAGCAGCCAAGATCTGGCCCGTTTTAACGAGCAGTACTTC. This gives the protein CASSQDLARFNEQYF.

In this sample, this clonotype turned up many times. V is TRBV7-2 and J is TRBJ1-5; D remains ambiguous. Per germline, CDR1 SGHTA and CDR2 FQGNSA. The CDR3 runs 12 residues. V was cut by 5 bases and J by 6 bases, with 8 bases left in between. The chain's CDR3 is CASSHVGQPQHF. For the CDR3, the DNA is TGTGCCAGCAGCCACGTGGGTCAGCCCCAGCATTTT. Based on the CDR3 plus reference TRBV7-2 and TRBJ1-5, the full variable domain is GAGVSQSPSNKVTEKGKDVELRCDPISGHTALYWYRQSLGQGLEFLIYFQGNSAPDKSGLPSDRFSAERTGGSVSTLTIQRTQQEDSAVYLCASSHVGQPQHFGDGTRLSIL.

This clonotype was observed many times. This chain connects TRBV28 to TRBJ1-1; TRBD1 might be the D (6 bases). The CDR3 length is 12 residues. V was shortened by 4 bases and J by 7 bases, with 10 bases between the two germline ends. In germline, CDR1 is MDHEN, CDR2 SYDVKM. The CDR3 DNA reads TGTGCCAGCAGTTCTTACAGGGTTGAAGCTTTCTTT. It translates to CASSSYRVEAFF.

The chain uses TRBV2 and TRBJ2-2; no firm D call. V was shortened by 9 bases and J by 2 bases, with 10 bases between the two germline ends. The CDR3 loop spans 13 amino acids. CDR1 and CDR2 from the germline V gene are SNHLY and FYNNEI. CDR3 sequence: CASSGQNTGELFF. In nucleotides, the CDR3 is TGTGCCAGTTCCGGGCAAAACACCGGGGAGCTGTTTTTT.

This clonotype was found many times. The chain links TRBV5-1 to TRBJ2-7; 8 bases are a match to TRBD1. Per the germline V gene, CDR1 is SGHRS and CDR2 is YFSETQ. V lost 4 bases to trimming and J lost 5 bases; unmatched junction nucleotides: 8. This CDR3 is built from 14 residues. CDR3 sequence (DNA): TGCGCCAGCAGCATCCAGGGACAGGCGAACGAGCAGTACTTC. It specifies CASSIQGQANEQYF.

At least ten counts were recorded for this clonotype. The CDR3 reads CASSQGTNSYEQYF. The CDR3 DNA reads as TGTGCCAGCAGCCAAGGGACTAACTCCTACGAGCAGTACTTC. The chain recombines TRBV3-1 with TRBJ2-7; the D gene is possibly TRBD2 (6 bases). Deletions cut 1 base from V and 0 bases from J, with 7 bases between. This CDR3 comprises 14 residues. Looked up from germline, CDR1 is LGHDT and CDR2 is YNNKEL (reference sequence).

The J gene is TRBJ1-2, the V gene TRBV12-3 or TRBV12-4, with 9 bases that match TRBD1. CDR3 length equals 14 residues. The V segment lost 4 bases and the J segment 5 bases; nucleotides outside the gene matches: 5. The CDR3 coding sequence is TGTGCCAGCAGTTGGGGACAGGGTTTTTATGGCTACACCTTC. Its protein is CASSWGQGFYGYTF.

The chain joins TRBV28 to TRBJ2-7; 10 bases fit TRBD1. CDR1 MDHEN and CDR2 SYDVKM come from the germline V gene. The junction had 8 bases not matched to a gene; V was cut back by 6 bases and J by 3 bases. There are 15 residues in the CDR3. The CDR3 protein is CASSTPGQGDYEQYF. The CDR3 DNA follows: TGTGCCAGCAGCACCCCCGGACAGGGGGACTACGAGCAGTACTTC. Drawing the rest from reference TRBV28 and TRBJ2-7, the complete variable domain is DVKVTQSSRYLVKRTGEKVFLECVQDMDHENMFWYRQDPGLGLRLIYFSYDVKMKEKGDIPEGYSVSREKKERFSLILESASTNQTSMYLCASSTPGQGDYEQYFGPGTRLTVT.

This clonotype was detected ten times or more. The rearrangement uses TRBV6-2 or TRBV6-3 and TRBJ1-5, with 8 bases matching TRBD1. The germline gives CDR1 MNHEY, CDR2 SVGEGT. CDR3 length: 15 residues. V trimming: 6 bases; J trimming: 2 bases; junction bases outside the gene matches: 6. CDR3 loop: CASRTDREGNQPQHF. As DNA, the CDR3 is TGTGCCAGCAGAACGGACAGGGAGGGCAATCAGCCCCAGCATTTT.

Only a few counts were recorded for this clonotype. V is TRBV30 and J is TRBJ2-3; TRBD2 matches 8 bases. CDR3 length equals 16 residues. Germline V gives CDR1 GTSNPN, CDR2 SVGIG (reference sequence). V trimming: 5 bases; J trimming: 1 base; junction bases outside the gene matches: 11. The CDR3 reads CAWAVVTGGGTDTQYF. The CDR3 DNA follows: TGTGCCTGGGCGGTTGTGACGGGAGGGGGCACAGATACGCAGTATTTT.

This CDR3 is CASSYSGSVGTQYF. As DNA, the CDR3 is TGTGCCAGCAGCTATAGCGGGAGTGTTGGGACCCAGTACTTC. This rearrangement joins TRBV6-2 or TRBV6-3 to TRBJ2-5; 9 bases are a match to TRBD2. This CDR3 contains 14 residues. CDR1 and CDR2 from the germline V gene are MNHEY and SVGEGT. V shed 6 bases and J 7 bases; nucleotides not matched to a gene: 9.

The J gene is TRBJ1-1, the V gene TRBV29-1, with 10 bases lining up with TRBD1. Per germline, CDR1 SQVTM and CDR2 ANQGSEA. The V gene end was trimmed by 6 bases and the J gene end by 1 base; junction bases not matched to a gene: 5. CDR3 length: 14 residues. This chain's CDR3 is CSVAGTGENTEAFF. Written as DNA, the CDR3 is TGCAGCGTCGCCGGGACAGGGGAGAACACTGAAGCTTTCTTT.

This clonotype showed up just a few times. The V call is TRBV7-3, the J call TRBJ2-3, with D tentatively TRBD1 (6 bases). Germline V gives CDR1 SGHTA, CDR2 FQGTGA. This CDR3 is built from 19 residues. V was trimmed by 0 bases and J by 0 bases, leaving 19 bases between them. In DNA, the CDR3 is TGTGCCAGCAGCTTAACGGCAGGGGACCTACGGTCTAGCACAGATACGCAGTATTTT. Residues: CASSLTAGDLRSSTDTQYF.

In its sample, this clonotype was seen a few times. The chain employs TRBV4-1 and TRBJ2-7; possible D gene TRBD2, 5 bases. Trimming pared 1 base from V and 2 bases from J, leaving 12 bases between. The CDR3 extends over 15 amino acids. The germline V gene encodes CDR1 MGHRA and CDR2 YSYEKL. CDR3: CASSQAPSSPYEQYF. The CDR3 nucleotides are TGCGCCAGCAGCCAAGCCCCTAGCTCCCCCTACGAGCAGTACTTC.

In its sample, this clonotype was seen many times. V is TRBV4-3 and J is TRBJ2-7; D gene unclear. There are 13 residues in the CDR3. Per the germline V gene, CDR1 is LGHNA and CDR2 is YSLEER. Trimming removed 4 bases at V and 4 bases at J, with 11 bases between. This CDR3 reads CASSPMAGYEQYF. In DNA, the CDR3 is TGCGCCAGCAGCCCTATGGCAGGATACGAGCAGTACTTC.

Ten or more counts support this clonotype. V and J are TRBV28 and TRBJ1-5; 8 positions match TRBD1. V lost 5 bases to trimming and J lost 4 bases; unmatched junction nucleotides: 10. The CDR3 has 16 amino acids. Germline loops: CDR1 MDHEN, CDR2 SYDVKM. CDR3 sequence: CASSPRQGTANQPQHF. The DNA for the CDR3 is TGTGCCAGCAGTCCTCGACAGGGGACGGCAAATCAGCCCCAGCATTTT.

At least ten counts were recorded for this clonotype. This chain connects TRBV29-1 to TRBJ2-7, with D unclear. V was shortened by 4 bases and J by 4 bases, with 17 bases between the two germline ends. In germline, CDR1 is SQVTM, CDR2 ANQGSEA. This CDR3 region has 14 residues. CDR3 region: CSVVNSQLYYEQYF. The CDR3 DNA sequence: TGCAGCGTTGTGAATAGTCAATTGTATTACGAGCAGTACTTC.

This clonotype was seen at least ten times. The rearrangement links TRBV20-1 to TRBJ1-5; D is perhaps TRBD1 (5 bases). The CDR3 contains 14 residues. The V gene's germline CDR1 is DFQATT and CDR2 SNEGSKA (reference sequence). V was trimmed by 5 bases and J by 4 bases, leaving 15 bases between them. The CDR3 coding sequence is TGCAGTGCTCGCCCCTCGGGGCAAAATCAGCCCCAGCATTTT. Its translation: CSARPSGQNQPQHF.

This clonotype came up a few times. The CDR3 coding sequence is TGTGCCAGCAGCCCATATAGCGGGAGGGCCCTGGAGACCCAGTACTTC. Its protein is CASSPYSGRALETQYF. The chain employs TRBV7-6 and TRBJ2-5, with 11 bases identical to TRBD2. CDR3 size: 16 residues. Germline assignment: CDR1 SGHVS and CDR2 FNYEAQ. V gave up 5 bases and J gave up 5 bases; unmatched junction bases: 10.

This clonotype was seen a few times. J is TRBJ1-1 and V is TRBV29-1; 9 nucleotides align to TRBD1. The germline V gene has CDR1 SQVTM and CDR2 ANQGSEA. V shed 6 bases, J shed 0 bases, and the junction held 8 bases outside the gene matches. The CDR3 has 15 residues. The CDR3 loop is CSVNRGQGMNTEAFF. CDR3 in DNA: TGCAGCGTCAACAGGGGACAGGGCATGAACACTGAAGCTTTCTTT. The full variable domain, in which reference TRBV29-1 and TRBJ1-1 provide the parts outside the CDR3, is SAVISQKPSRDICQRGTSLTIQCQVDSQVTMMFWYRQQPGQSLTLIATANQGSEATYESGFVIDKFPISRPNLTFSTLTVSNMSPEDSSIYLCSVNRGQGMNTEAFFGQGTRLTVV.

This clonotype was detected ten times or more. CDR3 bases: TGCGCCAGCAGCGGTGGGCCCGCTGAGACCCAGTACTTC. This sequence encodes CASSGGPAETQYF. The chain joins TRBV5-1 to TRBJ2-5; no reliable D call. With 4 bases removed from V and 5 bases from J, the gap between germline ends came to 12 bases. The germline V gene has CDR1 SGHRS and CDR2 YFSETQ. The CDR3 sequence is 13 residues long.

There are many counts of this clonotype. The chain has TRBV6-5 and TRBJ1-1; D uncertain. There are 14 residues in the CDR3. V was trimmed by 2 bases and J by 4 bases, leaving 11 bases between them. Germline-derived CDR1 and CDR2 are MNHEY and SVGAGI. CDR3 DNA: TGTGCCAGCAGTTACGGCGGGCGCGGCACTGAAGCTTTCTTT. Its translation: CASSYGGRGTEAFF.

The chain is built from TRBV6-5 and TRBJ2-7; 11 nucleotides agree with TRBD2. V lost 6 bases to trimming and J lost 4 bases; unmatched junction nucleotides: 5. Germline CDR1 MNHEY, CDR2 SVGAGI. This CDR3 is 14 amino acids long. CDR3 DNA sequence: TGTGCCAGCAGCATAGCGGGAGGGTTGTACGAGCAGTACTTC. Translated: CASSIAGGLYEQYF.

The genes are TRBV11-2 and TRBJ2-3; 8 bases map to TRBD2. The trim removed 3 bases at V and 0 bases at J, leaving 2 bases unmatched. The germline gives CDR1 SGHAT, CDR2 FQNNGV. The CDR3 consists of 15 residues. The CDR3 bases are TGTGCCAGCAGCTTCACTAGCGGAAGCACAGATACGCAGTATTTT. Translating gives CASSFTSGSTDTQYF. Full variable domain (remainder filled in from reference TRBV11-2 and TRBJ2-3): EAGVAQSPRYKIIEKRQSVAFWCNPISGHATLYWYQQILGQGPKLLIQFQNNGVVDDSQLPKDRFSAERLKGVDSTLKIQPAKLEDSAVYLCASSFTSGSTDTQYFGPGTRLTVL.

This sequence joins TRBV6-2 or TRBV6-3 and TRBJ2-7, with D hard to call. Germline V CDR1 and CDR2: MNHEY, SVGEGT. V lost 6 bases, J lost 5 bases, and 17 bases lay in between. The CDR3 extends over 14 amino acids. Here the CDR3 reads CASSRNTLAHEQYF. The CDR3 DNA reads TGTGCCAGCAGCCGTAACACACTCGCCCACGAGCAGTACTTC.

This clonotype occurred a few times. J is TRBJ1-3 and V is TRBV3-1; D is perhaps TRBD1 (5 bases). Per the germline V gene, CDR1 is LGHDT and CDR2 is YNNKEL (reference sequence). The CDR3 is 14 amino acids. The germline V and J ends were trimmed by 4 bases and 5 bases, with 12 bases remaining between them. CDR3 residues: CASSPSGTRNTIYF. CDR3 in DNA: TGTGCCAGCAGCCCAAGCGGGACCAGAAACACCATATATTTT.